This TCR beta chain is from a study of T cell responses to AZD1222 COVID-19 vaccine. Study results and caveats: Females outnumbered males among donors, who were mostly white British; clonal diversity was possibly underestimated.

Worth noting for this clone: The target antigen is unknown.

Unmatched junction bases numbered 6, after V lost 3 bases and J lost 10 bases. The CDR3 runs 15 residues. The V gene's germline CDR1 is SGHRS and CDR2 YFSETQ. The table came from immunoSEQ multiplex PCR; TCRdb's copy has only in-frame clones and leaves some out. The repertoire holds around 150,000 clones, over 80% seen once, with 6% to 7.5% in the top ten. Second-dose recipients at about 4 or about 12 weeks were treated as one pooled group. The source material was peripheral blood, sampled 28 days after the second AZD1222 dose. The receptor was derived from an adult who received the AZD1222 COVID-19 vaccine. This chain links TRBV5-1 with TRBJ1-6; 11 positions agree with TRBD1. The CDR3 is CASSWTGGASSPLHF. The CDR3 coding sequence is TGCGCCAGCAGCTGGACAGGGGGCGCATCCTCACCCCTCCACTTT.